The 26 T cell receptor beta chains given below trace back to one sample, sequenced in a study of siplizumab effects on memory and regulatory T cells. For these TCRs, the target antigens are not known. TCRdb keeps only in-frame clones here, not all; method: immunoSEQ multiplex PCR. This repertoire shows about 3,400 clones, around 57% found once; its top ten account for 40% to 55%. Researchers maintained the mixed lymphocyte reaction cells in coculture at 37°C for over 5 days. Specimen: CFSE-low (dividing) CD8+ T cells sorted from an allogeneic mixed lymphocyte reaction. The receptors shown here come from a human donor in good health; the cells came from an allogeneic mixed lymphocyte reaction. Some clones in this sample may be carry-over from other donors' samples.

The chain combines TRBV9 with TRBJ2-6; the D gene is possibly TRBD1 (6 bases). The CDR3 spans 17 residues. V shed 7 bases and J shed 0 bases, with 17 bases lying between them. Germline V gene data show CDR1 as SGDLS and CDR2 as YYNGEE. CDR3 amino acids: CASCKGQPGSGANVLTF. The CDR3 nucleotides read TGTGCCAGCTGCAAAGGACAGCCTGGCTCTGGGGCCAACGTCCTGACTTTC.

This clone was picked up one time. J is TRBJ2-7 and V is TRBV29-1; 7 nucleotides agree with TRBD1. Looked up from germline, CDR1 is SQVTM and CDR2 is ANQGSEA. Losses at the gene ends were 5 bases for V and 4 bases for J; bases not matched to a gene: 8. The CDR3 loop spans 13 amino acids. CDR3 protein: CSVSGTASYEQYF. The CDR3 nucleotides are TGCAGCGTTTCCGGGACAGCCAGTTACGAGCAGTACTTC.

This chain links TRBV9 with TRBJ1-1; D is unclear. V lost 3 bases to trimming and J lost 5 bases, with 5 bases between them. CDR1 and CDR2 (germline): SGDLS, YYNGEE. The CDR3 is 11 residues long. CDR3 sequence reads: CASSAITEAFF. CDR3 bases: TGTGCCAGCAGCGCCATAACTGAAGCTTTCTTT.

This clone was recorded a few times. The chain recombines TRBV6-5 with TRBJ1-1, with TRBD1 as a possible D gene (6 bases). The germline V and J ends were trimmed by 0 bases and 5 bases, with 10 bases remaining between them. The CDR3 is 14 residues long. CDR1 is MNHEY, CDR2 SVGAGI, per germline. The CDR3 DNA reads TGTGCCAGCAGTTACTCGACAGGTCCTACTGAAGCTTTCTTT. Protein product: CASSYSTGPTEAFF.

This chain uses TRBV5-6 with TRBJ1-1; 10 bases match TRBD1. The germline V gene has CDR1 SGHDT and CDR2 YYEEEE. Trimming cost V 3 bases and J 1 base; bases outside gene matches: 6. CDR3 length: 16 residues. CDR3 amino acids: CASSSRTGGENTEAFF. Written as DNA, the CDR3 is TGTGCCAGCAGCTCCCGGACAGGGGGAGAGAACACTGAAGCTTTCTTT.

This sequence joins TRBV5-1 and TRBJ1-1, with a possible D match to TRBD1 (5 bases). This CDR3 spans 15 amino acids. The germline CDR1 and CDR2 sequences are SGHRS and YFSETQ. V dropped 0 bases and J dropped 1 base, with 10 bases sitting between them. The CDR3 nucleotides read TGCGCCAGCAGCTTGGTCGGGGCCGGGAACACTGAAGCTTTCTTT. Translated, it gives CASSLVGAGNTEAFF. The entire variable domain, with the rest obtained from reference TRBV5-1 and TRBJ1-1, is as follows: KAGVTQTPRYLIKTRGQQVTLSCSPISGHRSVSWYQQTPGQGLQFLFEYFSETQRNKGNFPGRFSGRQFSNSRSEMNVSTLELGDSALYLCASSLVGAGNTEAFFGQGTRLTVV.

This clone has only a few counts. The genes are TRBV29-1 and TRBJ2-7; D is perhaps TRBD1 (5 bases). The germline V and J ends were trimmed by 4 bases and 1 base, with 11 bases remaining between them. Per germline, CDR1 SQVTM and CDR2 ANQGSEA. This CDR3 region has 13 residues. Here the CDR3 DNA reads TGCAGCGTTGTGACAGACTCTTCCTACGAGCAGTACTTC. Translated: CSVVTDSSYEQYF.

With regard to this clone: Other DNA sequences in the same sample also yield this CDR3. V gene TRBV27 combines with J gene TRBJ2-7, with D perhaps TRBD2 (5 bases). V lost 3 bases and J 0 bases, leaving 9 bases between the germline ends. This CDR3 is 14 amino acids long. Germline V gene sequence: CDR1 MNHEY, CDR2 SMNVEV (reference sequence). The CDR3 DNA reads TGTGCCAGCAGTTTTGGTGGGAGCTCCTACGAGCAGTACTTC. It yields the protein CASSFGGSSYEQYF.

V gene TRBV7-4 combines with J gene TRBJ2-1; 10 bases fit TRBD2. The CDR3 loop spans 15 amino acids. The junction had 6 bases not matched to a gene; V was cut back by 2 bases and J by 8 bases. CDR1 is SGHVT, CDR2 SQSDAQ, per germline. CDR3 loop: CASSLLPSGGDEQFF. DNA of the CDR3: TGTGCCAGCAGCTTACTCCCTAGCGGGGGCGATGAGCAGTTCTTC.

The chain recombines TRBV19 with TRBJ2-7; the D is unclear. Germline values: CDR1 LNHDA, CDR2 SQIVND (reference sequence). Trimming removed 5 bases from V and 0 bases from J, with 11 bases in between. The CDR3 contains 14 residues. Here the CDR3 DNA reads TGTGCCAGTAGTTCGGGCCTCAGCTCCTACGAGCAGTACTTC. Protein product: CASSSGLSSYEQYF.

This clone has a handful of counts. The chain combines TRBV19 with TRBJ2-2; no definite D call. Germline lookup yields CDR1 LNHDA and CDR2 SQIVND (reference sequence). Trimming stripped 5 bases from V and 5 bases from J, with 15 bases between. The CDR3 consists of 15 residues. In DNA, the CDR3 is TGTGCCAGTAGTCCCGTGGGCGCAGGTACCGGGGAGCTGTTTTTT. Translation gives CASSPVGAGTGELFF.

CDR3 in amino acids: CASSWGTGVNYGYTF. DNA of the CDR3: TGTGCCAGCAGCTGGGGGACAGGGGTAAACTATGGCTACACCTTC. The gene calls are TRBV5-6 and TRBJ1-2, with 10 bases matching TRBD1. Per the germline V gene, CDR1 is SGHDT and CDR2 is YYEEEE. This CDR3 has 15 amino acids. The V and J ends lost 3 bases and 2 bases, in that order; junction bases with no gene match: 4.

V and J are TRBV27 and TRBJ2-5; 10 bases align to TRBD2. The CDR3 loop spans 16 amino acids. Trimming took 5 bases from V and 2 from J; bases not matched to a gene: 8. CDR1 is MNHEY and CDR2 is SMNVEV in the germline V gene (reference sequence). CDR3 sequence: CASSPLAGDGQETQYF. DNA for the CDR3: TGTGCCAGCAGTCCTCTAGCGGGAGACGGGCAAGAGACCCAGTACTTC.

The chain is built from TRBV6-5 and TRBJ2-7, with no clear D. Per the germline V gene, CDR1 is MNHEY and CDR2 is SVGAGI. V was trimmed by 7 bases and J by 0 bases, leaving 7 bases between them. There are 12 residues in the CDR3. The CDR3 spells CASISGSYEQYF. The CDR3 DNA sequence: TGTGCCAGCATCTCAGGCTCCTACGAGCAGTACTTC.

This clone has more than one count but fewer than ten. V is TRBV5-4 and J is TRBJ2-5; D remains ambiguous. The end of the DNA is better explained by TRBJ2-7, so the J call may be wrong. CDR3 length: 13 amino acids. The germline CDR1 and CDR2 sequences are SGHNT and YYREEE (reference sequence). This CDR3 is CASSYGSSYEQYF. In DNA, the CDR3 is TGTGCCAGCAGCTATGGTAGCTCCTACGAGCAGTACTTC.

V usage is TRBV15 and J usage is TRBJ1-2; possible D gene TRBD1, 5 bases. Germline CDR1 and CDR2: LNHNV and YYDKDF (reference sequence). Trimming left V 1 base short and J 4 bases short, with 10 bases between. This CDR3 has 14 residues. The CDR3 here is CATSRVGGAYGYTF. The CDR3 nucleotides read TGTGCCACCAGCAGAGTCGGTGGGGCCTATGGCTACACCTTC.

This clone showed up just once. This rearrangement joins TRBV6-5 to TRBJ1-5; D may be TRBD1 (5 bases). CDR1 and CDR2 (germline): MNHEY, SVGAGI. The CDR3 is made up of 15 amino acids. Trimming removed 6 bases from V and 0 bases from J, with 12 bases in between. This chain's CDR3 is CASSDSPYSNQPQHF. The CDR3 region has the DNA TGTGCCAGCAGCGACAGCCCGTATAGCAATCAGCCCCAGCATTTT.

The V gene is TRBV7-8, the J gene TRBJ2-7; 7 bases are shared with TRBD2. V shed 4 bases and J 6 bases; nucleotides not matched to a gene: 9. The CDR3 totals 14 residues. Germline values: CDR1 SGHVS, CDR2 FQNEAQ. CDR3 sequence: CASSSPGLHGEQYF. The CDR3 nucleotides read TGTGCCAGCAGCTCGCCGGGACTACACGGCGAGCAGTACTTC.

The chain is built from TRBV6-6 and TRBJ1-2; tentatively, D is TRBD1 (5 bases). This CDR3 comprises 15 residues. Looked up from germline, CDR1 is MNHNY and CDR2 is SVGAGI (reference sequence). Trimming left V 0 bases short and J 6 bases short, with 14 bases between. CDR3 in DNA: TGTGCCAGCAGTTACTCGATGGGGGTAGTGGATGGCTACACCTTC. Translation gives CASSYSMGVVDGYTF.

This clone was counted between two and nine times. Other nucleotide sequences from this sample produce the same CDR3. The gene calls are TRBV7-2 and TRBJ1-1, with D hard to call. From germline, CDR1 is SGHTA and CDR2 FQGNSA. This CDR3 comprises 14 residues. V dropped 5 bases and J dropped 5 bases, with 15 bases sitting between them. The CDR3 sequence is CASSLNGEFTEAFF. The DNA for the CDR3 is TGTGCCAGCAGCCTAAACGGGGAGTTTACTGAAGCTTTCTTT. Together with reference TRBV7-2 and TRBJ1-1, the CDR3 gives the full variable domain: GAGVSQSPSNKVTEKGKDVELRCDPISGHTALYWYRQSLGQGLEFLIYFQGNSAPDKSGLPSDRFSAERTGGSVSTLTIQRTQQEDSAVYLCASSLNGEFTEAFFGQGTRLTVV.

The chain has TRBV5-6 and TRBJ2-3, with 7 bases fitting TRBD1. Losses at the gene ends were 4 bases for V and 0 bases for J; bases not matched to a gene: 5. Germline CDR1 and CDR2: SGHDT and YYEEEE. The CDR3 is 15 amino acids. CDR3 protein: CASSMTGTSTDTQYF. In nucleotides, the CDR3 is TGTGCCAGCAGCATGACAGGGACCAGCACAGATACGCAGTATTTT. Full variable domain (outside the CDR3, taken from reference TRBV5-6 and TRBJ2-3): DAGVTQSPTHLIKTRGQQVTLRCSPKSGHDTVSWYQQALGQGPQFIFQYYEEEERQRGNFPDRFSGHQFPNYSSELNVNALLLGDSALYLCASSMTGTSTDTQYFGPGTRLTVL.

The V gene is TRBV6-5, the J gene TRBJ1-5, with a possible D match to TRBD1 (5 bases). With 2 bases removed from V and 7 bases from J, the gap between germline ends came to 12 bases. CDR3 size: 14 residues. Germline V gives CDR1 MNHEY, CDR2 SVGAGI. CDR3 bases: TGTGCCAGCAGTTACCCTGGGGCCAGGCAGCCCCAGCATTTT. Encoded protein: CASSYPGARQPQHF.

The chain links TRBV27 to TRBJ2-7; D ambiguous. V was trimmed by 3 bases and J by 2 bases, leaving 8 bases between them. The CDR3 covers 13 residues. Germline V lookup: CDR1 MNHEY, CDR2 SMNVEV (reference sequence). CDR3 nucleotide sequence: TGTGCCAGCAGTTTTGGGTATACCTACGAGCAGTACTTC. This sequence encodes CASSFGYTYEQYF.

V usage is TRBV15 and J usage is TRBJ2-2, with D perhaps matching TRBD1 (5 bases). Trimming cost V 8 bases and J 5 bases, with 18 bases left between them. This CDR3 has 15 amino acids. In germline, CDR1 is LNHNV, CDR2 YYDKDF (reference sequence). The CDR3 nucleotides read TGTGCCACCCTTAATTCTGGGGCCTGGACCGGGGAGCTGTTTTTT. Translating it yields CATLNSGAWTGELFF.

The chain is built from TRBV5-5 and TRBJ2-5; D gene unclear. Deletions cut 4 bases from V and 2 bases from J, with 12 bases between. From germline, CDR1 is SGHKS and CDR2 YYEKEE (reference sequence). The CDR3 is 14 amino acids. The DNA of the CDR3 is TGTGCCAGCAGCGGTCCTCCCATACAAGAGACCCAGTACTTC. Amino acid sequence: CASSGPPIQETQYF. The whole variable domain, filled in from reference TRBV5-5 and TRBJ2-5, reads DAGVTQSPTHLIKTRGQQVTLRCSPISGHKSVSWYQQVLGQGPQFIFQYYEKEERGRGNFPDRFSARQFPNYSSELNVNALLLGDSALYLCASSGPPIQETQYFGPGTRLLVL.

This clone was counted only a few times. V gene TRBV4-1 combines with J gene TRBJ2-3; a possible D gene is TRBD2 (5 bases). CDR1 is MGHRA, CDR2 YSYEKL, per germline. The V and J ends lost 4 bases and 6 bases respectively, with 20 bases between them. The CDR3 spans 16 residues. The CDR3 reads CASSPLGARAEDTQYF. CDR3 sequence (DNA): TGCGCCAGCAGCCCCCTTGGCGCGAGGGCGGAGGATACGCAGTATTTT.